This TCR beta chain was found in a study of response to subunit inactivated influenza vaccine. This clonotype was observed a handful of times. Antigen specificity is unknown. Trimming removed 5 bases from V and 9 bases from J; junction bases left unmatched: 11. This CDR3 comprises 15 residues. The V gene's germline CDR1 is MNHEY and CDR2 SMNVEV (reference sequence). TCRdb recomputed calls from the RT-PCR reads with MiXCR, one row per CDR3 protein. Of under 850,000 distinct CDR3 sequences listed, approximately 18% are singletons. Whole-study findings and limits: The authors suggested that every seasonal influenza vaccination recruits few new T cells.

The source is a man aged 50 to 60 who received an inactivated influenza vaccine. The rearrangement joins TRBV27 to TRBJ2-1; 9 bases line up with TRBD2. The material was PBMCs from blood, obtained more than 4 days after vaccination. The CDR3 sequence: CASSVLVAGASEQFF. CDR3 DNA sequence: TGTGCCAGCAGTGTTCTGGTAGCGGGAGCTAGTGAGCAGTTCTTC.